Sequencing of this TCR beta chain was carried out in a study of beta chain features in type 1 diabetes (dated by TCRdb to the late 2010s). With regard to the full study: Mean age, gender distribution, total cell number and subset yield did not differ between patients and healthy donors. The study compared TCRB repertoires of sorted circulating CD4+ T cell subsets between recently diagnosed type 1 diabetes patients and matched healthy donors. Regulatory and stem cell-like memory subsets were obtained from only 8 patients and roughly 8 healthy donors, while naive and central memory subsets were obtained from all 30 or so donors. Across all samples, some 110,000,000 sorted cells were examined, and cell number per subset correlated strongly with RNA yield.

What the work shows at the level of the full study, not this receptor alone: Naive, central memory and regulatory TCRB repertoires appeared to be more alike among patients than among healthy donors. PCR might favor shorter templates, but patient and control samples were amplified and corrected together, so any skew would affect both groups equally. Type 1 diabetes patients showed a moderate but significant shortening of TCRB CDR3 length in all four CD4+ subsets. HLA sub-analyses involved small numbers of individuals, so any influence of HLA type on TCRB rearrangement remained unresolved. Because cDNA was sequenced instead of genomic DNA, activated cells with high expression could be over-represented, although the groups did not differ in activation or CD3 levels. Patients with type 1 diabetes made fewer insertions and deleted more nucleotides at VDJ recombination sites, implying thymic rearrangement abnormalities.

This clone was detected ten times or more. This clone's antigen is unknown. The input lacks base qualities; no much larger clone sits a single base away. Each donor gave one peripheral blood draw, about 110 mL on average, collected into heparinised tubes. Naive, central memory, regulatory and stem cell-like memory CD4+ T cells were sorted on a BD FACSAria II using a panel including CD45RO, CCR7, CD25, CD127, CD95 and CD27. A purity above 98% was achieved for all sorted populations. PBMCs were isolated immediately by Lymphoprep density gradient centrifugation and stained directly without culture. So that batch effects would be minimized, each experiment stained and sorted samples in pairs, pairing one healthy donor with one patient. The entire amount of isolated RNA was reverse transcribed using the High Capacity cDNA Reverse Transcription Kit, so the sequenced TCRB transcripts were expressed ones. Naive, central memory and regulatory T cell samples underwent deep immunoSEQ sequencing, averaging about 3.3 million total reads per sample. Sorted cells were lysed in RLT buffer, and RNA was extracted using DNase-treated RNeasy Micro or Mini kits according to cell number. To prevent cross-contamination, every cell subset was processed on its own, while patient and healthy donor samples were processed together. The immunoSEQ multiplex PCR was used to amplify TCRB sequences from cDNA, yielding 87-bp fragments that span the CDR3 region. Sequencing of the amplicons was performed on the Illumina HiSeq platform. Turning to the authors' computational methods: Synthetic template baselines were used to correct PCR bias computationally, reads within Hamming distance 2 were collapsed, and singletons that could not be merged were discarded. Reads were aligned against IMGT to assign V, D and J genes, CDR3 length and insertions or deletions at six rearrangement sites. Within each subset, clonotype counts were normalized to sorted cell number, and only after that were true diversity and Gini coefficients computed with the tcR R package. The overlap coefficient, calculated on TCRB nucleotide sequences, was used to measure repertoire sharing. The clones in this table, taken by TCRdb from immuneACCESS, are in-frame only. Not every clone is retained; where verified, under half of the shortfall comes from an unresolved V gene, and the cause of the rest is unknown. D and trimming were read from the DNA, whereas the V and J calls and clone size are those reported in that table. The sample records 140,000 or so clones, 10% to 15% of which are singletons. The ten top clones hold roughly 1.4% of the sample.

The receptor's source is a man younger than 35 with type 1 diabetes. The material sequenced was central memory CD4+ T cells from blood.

The DNA sequence follows: TGCAGTGCTAGAGATGGGAGGGGCCAGTTTTTT. This sequence encodes CSARDGRGQFF. The chain joins TRBV20-1 to TRBJ1-4; the D gene is possibly TRBD1, with 5 bases matching. From its cysteine to its phenylalanine, the CDR3 spans 11 amino acids. Of the read, only the CDR3 DNA is kept; its 33 bases are in frame from base 1. The junction shows trimming of 0 bases on V and 16 bases on J, plus 12 bases between the germline ends. The germline V gene (reference sequence) yields DFQATT for CDR1 and SNEGSKA for CDR2.